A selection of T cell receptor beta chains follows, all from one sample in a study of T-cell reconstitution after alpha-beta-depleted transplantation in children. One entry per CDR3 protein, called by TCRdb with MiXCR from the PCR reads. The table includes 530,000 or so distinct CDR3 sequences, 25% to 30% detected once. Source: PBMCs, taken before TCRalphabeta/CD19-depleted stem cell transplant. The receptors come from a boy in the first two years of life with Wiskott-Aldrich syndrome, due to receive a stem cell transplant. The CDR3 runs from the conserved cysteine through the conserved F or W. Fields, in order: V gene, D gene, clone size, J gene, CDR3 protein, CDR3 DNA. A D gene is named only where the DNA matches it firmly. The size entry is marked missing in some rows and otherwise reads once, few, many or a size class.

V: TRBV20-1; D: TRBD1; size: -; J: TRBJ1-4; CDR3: CSAWDRATEKLFF; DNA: TGCAGTGCCTGGGACAGGGCGACTGAAAAACTGTTTTTT
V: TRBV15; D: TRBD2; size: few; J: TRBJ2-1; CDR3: CATSRDLAGYNEQFF; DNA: TGTGCCACCAGCAGAGATCTAGCGGGGTACAATGAGCAGTTCTTC
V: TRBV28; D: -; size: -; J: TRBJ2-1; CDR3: CATLRPSYNEQFF; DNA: TGTGCTACCCTGAGGCCTTCCTACAATGAGCAGTTCTTC
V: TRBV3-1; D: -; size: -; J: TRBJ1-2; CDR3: CASSQEWRDYGYTF; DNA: TGTGCCAGCAGCCAAGAATGGCGAGACTATGGCTACACCTTC
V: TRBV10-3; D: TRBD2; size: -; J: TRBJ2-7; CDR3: CAIGIPGLVNGEQYF; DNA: TGTGCCATCGGAATACCGGGACTAGTTAATGGGGAGCAGTACTTC
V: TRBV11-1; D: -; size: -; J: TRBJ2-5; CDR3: CASRKTSPRQTLWEPQETQYF; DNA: TGTGCCAGCAGGAAAACGAGTCCTCGGCAGACGCTTTGGGAGCCACAAGAGACCCAGTACTTC
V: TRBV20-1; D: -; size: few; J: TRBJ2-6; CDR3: CSASFGANVLTF; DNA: TGCAGTGCTAGTTTTGGGGCCAACGTCCTGACTTTC
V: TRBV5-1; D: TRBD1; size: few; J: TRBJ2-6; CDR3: CASSLGQGGPGANVLTF; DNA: TGCGCCAGCAGCTTGGGACAGGGGGGTCCTGGGGCCAACGTCCTGACTTTC
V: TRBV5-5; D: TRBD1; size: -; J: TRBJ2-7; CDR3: CASTQPGGEQYF; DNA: TGTGCCAGCACCCAACCAGGGGGCGAGCAGTACTTC
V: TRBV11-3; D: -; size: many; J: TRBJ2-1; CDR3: CASSAGRYNEQFF; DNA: TGTGCCAGCAGCGCGGGACGGTACAATGAGCAGTTCTTC
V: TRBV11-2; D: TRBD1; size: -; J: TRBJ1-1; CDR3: CASSLDGTGITFF; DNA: TGTGCCAGCAGCTTAGATGGGACAGGGATAACTTTCTTT
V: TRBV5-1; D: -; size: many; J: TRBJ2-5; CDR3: CASSLTGFQETQYF; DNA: TGCGCCAGCAGCTTGACAGGTTTCCAAGAGACCCAGTACTTC
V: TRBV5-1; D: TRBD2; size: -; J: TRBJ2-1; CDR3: CASSLASGRLGNEQFF; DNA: TGCGCCAGCAGCTTGGCTAGCGGGAGGCTCGGCAATGAGCAGTTCTTC
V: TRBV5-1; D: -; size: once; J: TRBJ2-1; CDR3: CASRVLARVNEQFF; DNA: TGCGCCAGCCGAGTACTAGCTCGCGTCAATGAGCAGTTCTTC
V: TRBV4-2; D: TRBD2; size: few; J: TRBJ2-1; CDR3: CASSHTSGSYNEQFF; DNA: TGTGCCAGCAGCCACACTAGCGGGTCCTACAATGAGCAGTTCTTC
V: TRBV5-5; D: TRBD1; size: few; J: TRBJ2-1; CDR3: CASSLVGTGGFNEQFF; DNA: TGTGCCAGCAGCTTGGTCGGGACAGGGGGTTTCAATGAGCAGTTCTTC
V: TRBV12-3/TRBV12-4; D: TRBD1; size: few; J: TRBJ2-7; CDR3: CASSRGQDYEQYF; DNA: TGTGCCAGCAGCCGCGGACAGGACTACGAGCAGTACTTC
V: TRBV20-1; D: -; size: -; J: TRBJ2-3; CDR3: CSARPYTDTQYF; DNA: TGCAGTGCCAGACCCTACACAGATACGCAGTATTTT
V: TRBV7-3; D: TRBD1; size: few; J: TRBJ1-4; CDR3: CASSSRYGQGWNEKLFF; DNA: TGTGCCAGCAGCTCGCGATACGGACAGGGGTGGAATGAAAAACTGTTTTTT
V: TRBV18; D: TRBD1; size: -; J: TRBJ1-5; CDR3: CASSPFPLTGSNQPQHF; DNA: TGTGCCAGCTCACCTTTCCCGTTGACAGGGAGCAATCAGCCCCAGCATTTT
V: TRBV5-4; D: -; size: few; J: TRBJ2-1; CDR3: CASSVDRSSYNEQFF; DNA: TGTGCCAGCAGCGTGGACCGGAGCTCCTACAATGAGCAGTTCTTC
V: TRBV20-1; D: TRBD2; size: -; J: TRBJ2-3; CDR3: CSAKGYSGKGRDTQYF; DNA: TGCAGTGCCAAAGGATACAGCGGGAAGGGGAGAGATACGCAGTATTTT
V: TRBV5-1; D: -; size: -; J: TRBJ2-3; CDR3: CASSLPSEADTQYF; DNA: TGCGCCAGCAGCTTGCCCAGTGAGGCAGATACGCAGTATTTT
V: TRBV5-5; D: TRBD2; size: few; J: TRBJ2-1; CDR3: CASSLTSGRAHEQFF; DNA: TGTGCCAGCAGCCTGACTAGCGGGAGGGCCCATGAGCAGTTCTTC
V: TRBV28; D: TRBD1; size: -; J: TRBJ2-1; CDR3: CASSLPRMTGGSYNEQFF; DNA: TGTGCCAGCAGTCTCCCCCGGATGACAGGGGGCTCCTACAATGAGCAGTTCTTC
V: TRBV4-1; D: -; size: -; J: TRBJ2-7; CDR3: CASSQEIAGSYEQYF; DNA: TGCGCCAGCAGCCAAGAGATTGCGGGGTCCTACGAGCAGTACTTC
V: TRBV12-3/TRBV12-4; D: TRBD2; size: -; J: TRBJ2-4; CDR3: CASSRLAGGSIQYF; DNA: TGTGCCAGCAGCAGACTAGCGGGAGGATCCATTCAGTACTTC
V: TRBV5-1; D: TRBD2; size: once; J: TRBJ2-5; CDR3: CASSLELAGRGETQYF; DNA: TGCGCCAGCAGCTTGGAACTAGCGGGGAGGGGAGAGACCCAGTACTTC
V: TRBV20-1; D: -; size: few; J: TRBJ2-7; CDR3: CSAEGRVYEQYF; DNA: TGCAGTGCTGAGGGCAGGGTCTACGAGCAGTACTTC
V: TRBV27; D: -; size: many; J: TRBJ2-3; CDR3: CASSRREGTDTQYF; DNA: TGTGCCAGCAGTCGGCGGGAAGGCACAGATACGCAGTATTTT
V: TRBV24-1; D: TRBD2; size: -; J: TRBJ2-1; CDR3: CATRATGGRGNEQFF; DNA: TGTGCCACCAGGGCGACCGGGGGGAGGGGCAATGAGCAGTTCTTC
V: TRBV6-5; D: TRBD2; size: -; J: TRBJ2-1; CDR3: CASSKLAGEQFF; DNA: TGTGCCAGCAGTAAATTAGCGGGTGAGCAGTTCTTC
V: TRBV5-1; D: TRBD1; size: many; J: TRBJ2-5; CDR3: CASSLAGTGGPQTQYF; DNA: TGCGCCAGCAGCTTGGCCGGGACAGGGGGGCCACAGACCCAGTACTTC